The 19 T cell receptor beta chains below all came from one sample that was sequenced in a study of a mutant IDH1 vaccine in newly diagnosed glioma. The assay was immunoSEQ multiplex PCR, and TCRdb's table has in-frame clones only and misses some. The data contain around 60,000 clones, approximately 84% of them seen just once; the ten biggest clones take up 9% to 10%. Specified time point: week 11, during vaccination. The study gave 300 ug of mutant IDH1 20-mer peptide per vaccine dose, with topical imiquimod. These receptors' antigens are unknown. The material sequenced was PBMCs, taken from a glioma patient whose treatment included an IDH1 peptide vaccine. These TCRs come from a woman aged 45 to 65 with glioma.

CDR3 region: CASSSRGTEAFF. The CDR3 nucleotides are TGTGCCAGCAGTTCTCGGGGAACTGAAGCTTTCTTT. V is TRBV11-3 and J is TRBJ1-1; D is undetermined. Trimming shortened V by 6 bases and J by 5 bases, and 10 bases separated the two germline ends. The CDR3 runs to 12 residues. The V gene's germline CDR1 is SGHNT and CDR2 YENEEA.

This sequence joins TRBV19 and TRBJ1-2, with D possibly matching TRBD1 (6 bases). V lost 3 bases and J 4 bases, leaving 21 bases between the germline ends. The CDR3 length is 17 residues. CDR1 is LNHDA, CDR2 SQIVND, per germline (reference sequence). CDR3 sequence (DNA): TGTGCCAGTAGTATGGGGGCAGGGTTAGCAGCCCTCTATGGCTACACCTTC. It translates to CASSMGAGLAALYGYTF.

The rearrangement links TRBV7-8 to TRBJ1-4; D gene uncertain. The germline V and J ends were trimmed by 4 bases and 8 bases, with 17 bases remaining between them. The CDR3 sequence is 15 residues long. Germline assignment: CDR1 SGHVS and CDR2 FQNEAQ. CDR3 coding DNA: TGTGCCAGCAGCTCCCTAACGGGCCGTGGGGAAAAACTGTTTTTT. It yields the protein CASSSLTGRGEKLFF.

The rearrangement links TRBV19 to TRBJ2-1; D tentatively fits TRBD1 or TRBD2 (6 bases each). Germline-derived CDR1 and CDR2 are LNHDA and SQIVND (reference sequence). Trimming stripped 5 bases from V and 9 bases from J, with 20 bases between. This CDR3 is built from 15 residues. CDR3 bases: TGTGCCAGTAGTGCTTTGGCACAGGGAGGTGGTGAGCAGTTCTTC. Protein product: CASSALAQGGGEQFF.

DNA of the CDR3: TGTGCCAGCAGCTTGACAGGGCGCTACGAGCAGTACTTC. Its protein product is CASSLTGRYEQYF. This chain connects TRBV5-5 to TRBJ2-7; a weak D match, TRBD1 (6 bases). Trimming pared 1 base from V and 3 bases from J, leaving 8 bases between. The germline CDR1 and CDR2 sequences are SGHKS and YYEKEE (reference sequence). The CDR3 length is 13 residues.

V gene TRBV7-9 combines with J gene TRBJ1-1; possible D gene TRBD1, 6 bases. Germline V CDR1 and CDR2: SEHNR, FQNEAQ (reference sequence). The germline V and J ends were trimmed by 5 bases and 1 base, with 8 bases remaining between them. This CDR3 contains 13 residues. CDR3 amino acids: CASSLQGNTEAFF. The CDR3 DNA sequence: TGTGCCAGCAGCCTACAGGGGAACACTGAAGCTTTCTTT.

This rearrangement joins TRBV7-2 to TRBJ2-1; the match to TRBD2 covers 10 bases. Germline V gene sequence: CDR1 SGHTA, CDR2 FQGNSA. CDR3 size: 15 residues. V gave up 1 base and J gave up 5 bases; unmatched junction bases: 2. CDR3 sequence reads: CASSLGSGGNNEQFF. CDR3 coding DNA: TGTGCCAGCAGCTTAGGTAGCGGGGGGAACAATGAGCAGTTCTTC.

The J gene is TRBJ1-5, the V gene TRBV19; D unclear. Deletions cut 5 bases from V and 4 bases from J, with 12 bases between. CDR3 length: 14 residues. Germline V gene lookup returns CDR1 LNHDA and CDR2 SQIVND (reference sequence). The CDR3 bases are TGTGCCAGTAGTGGCATGGTAGCTAATCAGCCCCAGCATTTT. Its translation is CASSGMVANQPQHF. Using reference TRBV19 and TRBJ1-5 for the parts outside the CDR3, the full variable domain is DGGITQSPKYLFRKEGQNVTLSCEQNLNHDAMYWYRQDPGQGLRLIYYSQIVNDFQKGDIAEGYSVSREKKESFPLTVTSAQKNPTAFYLCASSGMVANQPQHFGDGTRLSIL.

On this clone itself: At one of its ends the junction is not consistent with the germline gene, which may arise from a read error. V and J are TRBV5-6 and TRBJ2-2; TRBD2 might be the D (6 bases). The germline CDR1 and CDR2 sequences are SGHDT and YYEEEE. The CDR3 sequence is 15 residues long. For the CDR3, the DNA is TGTGCCAGCAGTTACGGGCCTACGAACACCGGGGGGCTGTTTTTT. It codes for CASSYGPTNTGGLFF.

The J gene is TRBJ2-7, the V gene TRBV6-1; 7 bases map to TRBD1. With V trimmed by 10 bases and J by 0 bases, 9 bases remained unmatched. The CDR3 totals 14 residues. The germline CDR1 and CDR2 sequences are MNHNS and SASEGT. CDR3 nucleotide sequence: TGTGCCACCCTCGAGACAGGGTCCTCCTACGAGCAGTACTTC. As protein: CATLETGSSYEQYF.

This chain joins TRBV5-1 and TRBJ2-5, with TRBD1 matching over 7 bases. The CDR3 spans 13 residues. Germline V gives CDR1 SGHRS, CDR2 YFSETQ. Losses at the gene ends were 4 bases for V and 3 bases for J; bases not matched to a gene: 3. CDR3 in DNA: TGCGCCAGCAGCCCCGGGACAGAAGAGACCCAGTACTTC. This encodes CASSPGTEETQYF.

V is TRBV19 and J is TRBJ1-1, with 11 nucleotides matching TRBD1. The V segment lost 6 bases and the J segment 9 bases; nucleotides outside the gene matches: 3. The CDR3 extends over 12 amino acids. Germline lookup yields CDR1 LNHDA and CDR2 SQIVND (reference sequence). The CDR3 region is CASRGQGGKAFF. The CDR3 bases are TGTGCCAGTAGGGGACAGGGGGGAAAAGCTTTCTTT.

The gene calls are TRBV15 and TRBJ1-1; 7 nucleotides line up with TRBD1. J lost 0 bases, V lost 3 bases, and 4 bases had no gene match. This CDR3 spans 15 amino acids. The germline V gene has CDR1 LNHNV and CDR2 YYDKDF (reference sequence). This chain's CDR3 is CATSSDRVMNTEAFF. The CDR3 DNA sequence: TGTGCCACCAGCAGCGACAGGGTGATGAACACTGAAGCTTTCTTT.

The V gene is TRBV5-1, the J gene TRBJ1-1; no clear D gene. Between the trimmed V and J ends, which lost 0 bases and 1 base, there was a span of 7 bases. CDR3 length: 14 amino acids. Germline CDR1 and CDR2: SGHRS and YFSETQ. CDR3 DNA sequence: TGCGCCAGCAGCTTGGATAATGGGAACACTGAAGCTTTCTTT. This sequence encodes CASSLDNGNTEAFF.

J is TRBJ2-5 and V is TRBV18; D possibly matches TRBD1 or TRBD2 (5 bases each). The germline V gene has CDR1 KGHSH and CDR2 LQKENI. Trimming cost V 3 bases and J 1 base, with 12 bases left between them. The CDR3 has 15 residues. The CDR3 reads CASSPLGAAQETQYF. The CDR3 DNA is TGTGCCAGCTCACCCCTCGGGGCCGCCCAAGAGACCCAGTACTTC.

Here the CDR3 reads CASSGKGSQSPLHF. The CDR3, as DNA: TGTGCCAGCAGTGGAAAAGGGTCGCAGTCACCCCTCCACTTT. The chain uses TRBV28 and TRBJ1-6; D is unresolved. This CDR3 comprises 14 residues. Germline V gene lookup returns CDR1 MDHEN and CDR2 SYDVKM. V was clipped by 5 bases and J by 10 bases, with 15 bases between them.

The chain carries TRBV30 and TRBJ2-2, with a tentative D call TRBD1 (7 bases). V lost 5 bases and J lost 6, with 16 bases in between. CDR1 is GTSNPN and CDR2 is SVGIG in the germline V gene (reference sequence). This CDR3 has 14 amino acids. In DNA form, the CDR3 reads TGTGCCTGGGAGGGGGCAGGGGGGTCCGGGGAGCTGTTTTTT. This sequence encodes CAWEGAGGSGELFF.

The chain joins TRBV5-6 to TRBJ1-2; maybe TRBD1 (6 bases). From germline, CDR1 is SGHDT and CDR2 YYEEEE. Trimming removed 0 bases from V and 0 bases from J, with 12 bases in between. This CDR3 has 16 amino acids. CDR3 protein: CASSLERGGTNYGYTF. CDR3 nucleotides: TGTGCCAGCAGCTTGGAGCGGGGGGGCACTAACTATGGCTACACCTTC.

The chain has TRBV10-3 and TRBJ2-7; D gene ambiguous. This CDR3 has 14 residues. Germline V CDR1 and CDR2: ENHRY, SYGVKD. V was shortened by 3 bases and J by 1 base, with 10 bases between the two germline ends. The CDR3 region is CAISDPAESYEQYF. The CDR3 DNA follows: TGTGCCATCAGTGACCCCGCCGAATCCTACGAGCAGTACTTC.